This passage covers 27 T cell receptor beta chains from one sample sequenced in a study of blood T cell repertoires in COVID-19 (TCRdb year 2020). Library preparation used the immunoSEQ multiplex PCR assay. Sourced from immuneACCESS, this table was stored by TCRdb with only in-frame sequences that have V and J called. A share of the clones is absent; for the studies checked, an unresolved V gene accounts for under half, and the remainder has no known explanation. The sample data list roughly 75,000 clones, and about 88% of these were observed just once. The top ten clonotypes cover around 6% of the sample. Sequenced sample: peripheral blood. Source of these receptors: a man older than 75 with COVID-19, enrolled during active disease.

The J gene is TRBJ1-1, the V gene TRBV7-2, with D possibly being TRBD1 (5 bases). This CDR3 comprises 14 residues. CDR1 is SGHTA, CDR2 FQGNSA, per germline. V was shortened by 3 bases and J by 4 bases, with 12 bases between the two germline ends. The CDR3 sequence is CASSFYRQGTEAFF. DNA for the CDR3: TGTGCCAGCAGCTTTTACAGGCAAGGCACTGAAGCTTTCTTT. Supplemented by reference TRBV7-2 and TRBJ1-1, the full variable domain reads GAGVSQSPSNKVTEKGKDVELRCDPISGHTALYWYRQSLGQGLEFLIYFQGNSAPDKSGLPSDRFSAERTGGSVSTLTIQRTQQEDSAVYLCASSFYRQGTEAFFGQGTRLTVV.

The gene calls are TRBV9 and TRBJ2-3; TRBD2 aligns across 8 bases. The CDR3 is made up of 14 amino acids. Germline V gene data show CDR1 as SGDLS and CDR2 as YYNGEE. Trimming at V came to 5 bases and at J to 0 bases, leaving 2 bases not matched to a gene. CDR3 in DNA: TGTGCCAGCAGTAGCGGGGCTAGCACAGATACGCAGTATTTT. This translates into CASSSGASTDTQYF.

This clone was found a few times. CDR3 nucleotides: TGTGCCAGCAGGGCCGGGACAGACTATGGCTACACCTTC. Its translation is CASRAGTDYGYTF. The chain recombines TRBV5-4 with TRBJ1-2, with 7 positions matching TRBD1. The V and J ends lost 5 bases and 3 bases, in that order; junction bases with no gene match: 4. CDR1 is SGHNT and CDR2 is YYREEE in the germline V gene (reference sequence). The CDR3 loop spans 13 amino acids.

The chain has TRBV19 and TRBJ2-2; possibly TRBD2 for D (6 bases). Germline assignment: CDR1 LNHDA and CDR2 SQIVND (reference sequence). This CDR3 is 14 amino acids long. V shed 1 base and J shed 3 bases, with 6 bases lying between them. The CDR3 nucleotides read TGTGCCAGTAGTATAGGACTAGACACCGGGGAGCTGTTTTTT. Its protein is CASSIGLDTGELFF.

J is TRBJ2-7 and V is TRBV19; a possible D gene is TRBD1 (5 bases). The CDR3 has 15 amino acids. The ends were cut back, 1 base at V and 4 bases at J, with 14 bases in the middle. CDR1 and CDR2 from the germline V gene are LNHDA and SQIVND (reference sequence). The CDR3 sequence: CASSIGQGRAYEQYF. The CDR3 DNA reads as TGTGCCAGTAGTATAGGCCAGGGAAGGGCTTACGAGCAGTACTTC.

The chain links TRBV29-1 to TRBJ2-3; the match to TRBD2 covers 7 bases. This CDR3 spans 13 amino acids. Germline CDR1 and CDR2: SQVTM and ANQGSEA. The CDR3 coding sequence is TGCAGTGCCCGGGACTACGGGACAGATACGCAGTATTTT. It specifies CSARDYGTDTQYF.

Here the CDR3 DNA reads TGTGCCAGCAGCTTAGGCAAACAGGAGACCCAGTACTTC. This translates into CASSLGKQETQYF. J is TRBJ2-5 and V is TRBV7-2; D not resolved. This CDR3 region has 13 residues. From germline, CDR1 is SGHTA and CDR2 FQGNSA. V was clipped by 1 base and J by 5 bases, with 8 bases between them.

This clone has a single count. The chain is built from TRBV4-2 and TRBJ2-7, with TRBD2 matching over 7 bases. Germline CDR1 reads LGHNA; CDR2 reads YNFKEQ. V lost 4 bases to trimming and J lost 4 bases; unmatched junction nucleotides: 13. CDR3 size: 16 residues. CDR3 sequence: CASSRNVWGGGYEQYF. CDR3 sequence (DNA): TGTGCCAGCAGCCGAAATGTGTGGGGGGGAGGTTACGAGCAGTACTTC.

This clone was counted a few times. This chain joins TRBV12-5 and TRBJ2-7, with 7 bases identical to TRBD1. V was clipped by 5 bases and J by 4 bases; unmatched bases: 8. The CDR3 covers 14 residues. The germline V gene encodes CDR1 LGHNT and CDR2 FRNRAP. DNA for the CDR3: TGTGCTAGTGGTCCGGGACAGTTAACATACGAGCAGTACTTC. Protein product: CASGPGQLTYEQYF.

The rearrangement uses TRBV6-5 and TRBJ1-3, with a weak D call TRBD1 (5 bases). CDR3 length: 15 residues. Germline V lookup: CDR1 MNHEY, CDR2 SVGAGI. V lost 2 bases to trimming and J lost 0 bases, with 8 bases between them. CDR3 sequence reads: CASSYGTSSGNTIYF. The DNA of the CDR3 is TGTGCCAGCAGTTACGGGACTAGCTCTGGAAACACCATATATTTT.

The gene calls are TRBV6-6 and TRBJ2-2, with 9 positions matching TRBD2. The CDR3 is made up of 14 amino acids. The J segment lost 7 bases and the V segment lost 8 bases, leaving 8 bases of the junction unmatched. In germline, CDR1 is MNHNY, CDR2 SVGAGI (reference sequence). The CDR3, as DNA: TGTGCCAGCCTCAGGGCTAGCGGGGTCGGGGAGCTGTTTTTT. Its protein product is CASLRASGVGELFF.

This chain joins TRBV6-6 and TRBJ1-1, with 10 bases aligning to TRBD1. Trimming at V came to 5 bases and at J to 4 bases, leaving 19 bases not matched to a gene. The CDR3 covers 19 residues. The V gene's germline CDR1 is MNHNY and CDR2 SVGAGI (reference sequence). For the CDR3, the DNA is TGTGCCAGCAGTCCCACGGGACAGGGGCCGTTGATAGGTGGCACTGAAGCTTTCTTT. Translated: CASSPTGQGPLIGGTEAFF.

The chain is built from TRBV6-6 and TRBJ1-5, with 9 positions matching TRBD1. The germline V gene has CDR1 MNHNY and CDR2 SVGAGI (reference sequence). There are 15 residues in the CDR3. The J segment lost 4 bases and the V segment lost 5 bases, leaving 6 bases of the junction unmatched. The CDR3 DNA sequence: TGTGCCAGCAGTAAAGGGGACAGGGTGAATCAGCCCCAGCATTTT. The encoded protein is CASSKGDRVNQPQHF.

V gene TRBV27 combines with J gene TRBJ1-1, with D unclear. This CDR3 is 14 amino acids long. Per germline, CDR1 MNHEY and CDR2 SMNVEV (reference sequence). V was cut by 3 bases and J by 1 base, with 9 bases left in between. Here the CDR3 DNA reads TGTGCCAGCAGTTTGGCCCGGGGGAACACTGAAGCTTTCTTT. Translation: CASSLARGNTEAFF.

In this sample, this clone turned up a few times. CDR3 bases: TGTGCCAGCAGACCTATTCGGGCGGGGAACGAAAAACTGTTTTTT. This sequence encodes CASRPIRAGNEKLFF. This rearrangement joins TRBV6-2 or TRBV6-3 to TRBJ1-4; D is unclear. There are 15 residues in the CDR3. V was trimmed by 6 bases and J by 8 bases, leaving 19 bases between them. Germline CDR1 and CDR2: MNHEY and SVGEGT.

The chain joins TRBV6-5 to TRBJ2-3; D not certain. V was shortened by 8 bases and J by 1 base, with 4 bases between the two germline ends. Germline CDR1 reads MNHEY; CDR2 reads SVGAGI. The CDR3 is 11 residues long. CDR3 loop: CASLRTDTQYF. CDR3 nucleotides: TGTGCCAGCCTCCGCACAGATACGCAGTATTTT.

The V gene is TRBV5-5, the J gene TRBJ1-2, with D perhaps matching TRBD1 (6 bases). The V gene lost 4 bases and the J gene lost 5 bases, with 9 bases spanning the gap. CDR3 length: 12 residues. Germline loops: CDR1 SGHKS, CDR2 YYEKEE (reference sequence). The CDR3 DNA sequence: TGTGCCAGCAGCGGTACAGGGTATGGCTACACCTTC. Protein sequence: CASSGTGYGYTF.

This clone was picked up one time. The genes are TRBV5-1 and TRBJ1-2; D unclear. V was pared by 0 bases and J by 4 bases, with 10 bases between. Looked up from germline, CDR1 is SGHRS and CDR2 is YFSETQ. The CDR3 covers 14 residues. The CDR3 coding sequence is TGCGCCAGCAGCTTGGCTCCAGGTCCCTATGGCTACACCTTC. This translates into CASSLAPGPYGYTF.

The chain combines TRBV28 with TRBJ2-7; D call uncertain. The length of the CDR3 is 11 residues. V lost 1 base to trimming and J lost 5 bases, with 3 bases between them. The V gene's germline CDR1 is MDHEN and CDR2 SYDVKM. The CDR3, as DNA: TGTGCCAGCAGTTTATTCGACGAGCAGTACTTC. It is translated as CASSLFDEQYF.

V usage is TRBV5-4 and J usage is TRBJ1-1; 9 nucleotides line up with TRBD1. Trimming took 0 bases from V and 11 from J; bases not matched to a gene: 2. The CDR3 has 12 amino acids. Germline V gene lookup returns CDR1 SGHNT and CDR2 YYREEE (reference sequence). The CDR3 here is CASSLEGQGAFF. For the CDR3, the DNA is TGTGCCAGCAGCTTGGAGGGACAGGGTGCTTTCTTT.

This rearrangement joins TRBV5-1 to TRBJ2-7; the D gene is possibly TRBD1 (5 bases). This CDR3 spans 13 amino acids. The V end was cut by 2 bases, the J end by 6 bases, with 12 bases between. CDR1 is SGHRS, CDR2 YFSETQ, per germline. The CDR3 sequence: CASSLQVGAEQYF. The CDR3 region has the DNA TGCGCCAGCAGCTTACAGGTTGGAGCCGAGCAGTACTTC.

V usage is TRBV19 and J usage is TRBJ1-3; unclear D gene. Germline CDR1 is LNHDA and CDR2 is SQIVND (reference sequence). Trimming removed 0 bases from V and 4 bases from J, with 4 bases in between. The CDR3 is 13 residues long. The CDR3 reads CASSIDSGNTIYF. CDR3 DNA sequence: TGTGCCAGTAGTATAGATTCAGGAAACACCATATATTTT.

This clone was detected only a few times. This rearrangement joins TRBV19 to TRBJ1-2; no definite D call. This CDR3 contains 15 residues. In germline, CDR1 is LNHDA, CDR2 SQIVND (reference sequence). V dropped 4 bases and J dropped 3 bases, with 15 bases sitting between them. CDR3 DNA sequence: TGTGCCAGTAGTAGAAATGAAGGGAGAGACTATGGCTACACCTTC. It yields the protein CASSRNEGRDYGYTF.

This chain uses TRBV5-1 with TRBJ2-3, with D perhaps TRBD1 (5 bases). The CDR3 is 14 amino acids. Germline loops: CDR1 SGHRS, CDR2 YFSETQ. The V end was cut by 3 bases, the J end by 4 bases, with 12 bases between. CDR3 residues: CASSSRRGADTQYF. The CDR3 DNA follows: TGCGCCAGCAGCTCCCGAAGGGGCGCAGATACGCAGTATTTT.

CDR3 sequence (DNA): TGCGCCAGCAGCCAAATGCCGACAGGGAGATCACCCCTCCACTTT. Translating gives CASSQMPTGRSPLHF. The chain combines TRBV4-1 with TRBJ1-6; 7 positions match TRBD1. After removal of 2 bases from V and 10 bases from J, the junction contained 8 bases not matched to a gene. Looked up from germline, CDR1 is MGHRA and CDR2 is YSYEKL. The CDR3 totals 15 residues.

This clone was detected once. J is TRBJ2-7 and V is TRBV6-6, with 8 bases fitting TRBD1. With V trimmed by 7 bases and J by 6 bases, 8 bases remained unmatched. CDR3 length: 13 amino acids. CDR1 is MNHNY and CDR2 is SVGAGI in the germline V gene (reference sequence). CDR3 nucleotide sequence: TGTGCCAGCACCGACAGGGGTTTTGGCGAGCAGTACTTC. Translated, it gives CASTDRGFGEQYF.

The chain is built from TRBV27 and TRBJ1-5, with a tentative D call TRBD1 (6 bases). CDR1 and CDR2 (germline): MNHEY, SMNVEV (reference sequence). This CDR3 spans 12 amino acids. Trimming stripped 4 bases from V and 13 bases from J, with 14 bases between. As DNA, the CDR3 is TGTGCCAGCAGTTCGGCGGGGGGCCGTCAGCATTTT. This gives the protein CASSSAGGRQHF.